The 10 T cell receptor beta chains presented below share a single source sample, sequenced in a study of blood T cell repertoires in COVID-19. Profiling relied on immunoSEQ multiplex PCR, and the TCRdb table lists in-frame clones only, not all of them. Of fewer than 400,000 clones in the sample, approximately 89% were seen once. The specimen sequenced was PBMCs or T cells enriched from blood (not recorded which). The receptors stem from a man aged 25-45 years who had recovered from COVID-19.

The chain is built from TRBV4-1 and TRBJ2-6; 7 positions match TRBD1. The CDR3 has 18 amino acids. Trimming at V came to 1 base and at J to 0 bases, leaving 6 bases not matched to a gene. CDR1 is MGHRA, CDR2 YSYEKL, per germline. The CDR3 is CASSQGPGQNSGANVLTF. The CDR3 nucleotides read TGCGCCAGCAGCCAAGGTCCGGGACAGAACTCTGGGGCCAACGTCCTGACTTTC.

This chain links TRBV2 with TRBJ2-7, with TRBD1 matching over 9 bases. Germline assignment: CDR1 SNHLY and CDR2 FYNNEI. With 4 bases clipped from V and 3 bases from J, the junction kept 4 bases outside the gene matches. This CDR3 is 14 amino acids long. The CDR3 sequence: CASSAGTGFYEQYF. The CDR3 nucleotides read TGTGCCAGCAGTGCCGGGACAGGGTTCTACGAGCAGTACTTC.

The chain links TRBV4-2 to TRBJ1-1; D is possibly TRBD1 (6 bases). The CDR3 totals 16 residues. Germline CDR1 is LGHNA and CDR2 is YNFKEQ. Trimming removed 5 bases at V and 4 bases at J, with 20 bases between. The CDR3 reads CASSSLGGGGGTEAFF. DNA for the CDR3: TGTGCCAGCAGCTCCCTGGGCGGGGGCGGGGGCACTGAAGCTTTCTTT.

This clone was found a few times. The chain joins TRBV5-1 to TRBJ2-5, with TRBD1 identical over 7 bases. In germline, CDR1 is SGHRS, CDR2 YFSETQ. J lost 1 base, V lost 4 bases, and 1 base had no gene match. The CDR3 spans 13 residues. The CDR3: CASSRDSQETQYF. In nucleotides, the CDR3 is TGCGCCAGCAGCCGGGACAGCCAAGAGACCCAGTACTTC.

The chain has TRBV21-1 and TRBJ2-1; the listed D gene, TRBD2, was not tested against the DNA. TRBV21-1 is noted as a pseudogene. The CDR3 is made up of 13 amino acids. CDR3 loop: CASSKRTYNEQFF. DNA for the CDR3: TGTGCCAGCAGCAAACGAACTTACAATGAGCAGTTCTTC.

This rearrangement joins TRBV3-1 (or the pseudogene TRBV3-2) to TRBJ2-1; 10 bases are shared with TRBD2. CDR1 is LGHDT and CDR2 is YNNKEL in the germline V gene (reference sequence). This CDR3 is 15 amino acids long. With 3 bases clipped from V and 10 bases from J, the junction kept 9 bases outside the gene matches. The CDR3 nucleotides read TGTGCCAGCAGCCATCGGCTAGCGGGGGTGGAGGAGCAGTTCTTC. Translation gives CASSHRLAGVEEQFF.

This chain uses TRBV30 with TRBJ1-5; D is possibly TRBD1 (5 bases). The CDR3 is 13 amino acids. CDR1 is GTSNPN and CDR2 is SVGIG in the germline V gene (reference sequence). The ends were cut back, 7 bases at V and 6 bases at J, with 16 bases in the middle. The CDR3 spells CASDRERGQPQHF. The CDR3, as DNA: TGTGCCTCTGACAGAGAAAGAGGTCAGCCCCAGCATTTT.

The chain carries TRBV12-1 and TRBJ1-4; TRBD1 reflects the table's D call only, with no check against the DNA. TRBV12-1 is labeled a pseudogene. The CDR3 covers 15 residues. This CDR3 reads CASSSRTGEEEKLFF. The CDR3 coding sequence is TGTGCCAGCAGCTCGCGGACAGGGGAGGAAGAAAAACTGTTTTTT.

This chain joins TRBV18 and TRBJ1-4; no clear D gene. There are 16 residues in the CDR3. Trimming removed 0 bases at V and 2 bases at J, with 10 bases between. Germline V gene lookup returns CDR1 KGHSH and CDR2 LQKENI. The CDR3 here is CASSPPRGRTNEKLFF. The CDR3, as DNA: TGTGCCAGCTCACCACCTAGAGGGAGGACTAATGAAAAACTGTTTTTT.

DNA for the CDR3: TGTGCCAGCAGACCAGGGGGAGTCAGTGGGCAGTTCTTC. This codes for CASRPGGVSGQFF. The gene calls are TRBV27 and TRBJ2-1; 7 positions match TRBD1. CDR1 and CDR2 from the germline V gene are MNHEY and SMNVEV (reference sequence). V gave up 6 bases and J gave up 12 bases; unmatched junction bases: 11. This CDR3 region has 13 residues.